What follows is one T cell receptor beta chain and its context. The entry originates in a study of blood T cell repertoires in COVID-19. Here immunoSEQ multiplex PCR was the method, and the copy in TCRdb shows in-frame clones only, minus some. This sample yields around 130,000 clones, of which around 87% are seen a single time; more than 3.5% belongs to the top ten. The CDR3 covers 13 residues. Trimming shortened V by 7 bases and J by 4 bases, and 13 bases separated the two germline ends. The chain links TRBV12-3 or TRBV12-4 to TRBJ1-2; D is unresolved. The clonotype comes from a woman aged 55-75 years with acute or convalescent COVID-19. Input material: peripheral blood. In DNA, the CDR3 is TGTGCCAGCATCAATCAACCGGGCTATGGCTACACCTTC. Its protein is CASINQPGYGYTF.